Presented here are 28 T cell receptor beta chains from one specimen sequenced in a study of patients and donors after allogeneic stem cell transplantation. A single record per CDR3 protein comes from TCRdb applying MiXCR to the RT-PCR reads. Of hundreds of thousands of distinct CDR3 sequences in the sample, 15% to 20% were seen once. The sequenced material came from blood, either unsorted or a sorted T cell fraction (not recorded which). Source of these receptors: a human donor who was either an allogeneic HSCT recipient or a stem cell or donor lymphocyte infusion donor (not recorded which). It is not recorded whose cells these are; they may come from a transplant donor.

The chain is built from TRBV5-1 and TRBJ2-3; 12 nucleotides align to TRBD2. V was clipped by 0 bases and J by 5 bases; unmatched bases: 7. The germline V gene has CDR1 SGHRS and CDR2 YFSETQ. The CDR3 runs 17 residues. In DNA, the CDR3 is TGCGCCAGCAGCTTGGGAGGCCTAGCGGGAGGGGGAGATACGCAGTATTTT. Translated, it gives CASSLGGLAGGGDTQYF.

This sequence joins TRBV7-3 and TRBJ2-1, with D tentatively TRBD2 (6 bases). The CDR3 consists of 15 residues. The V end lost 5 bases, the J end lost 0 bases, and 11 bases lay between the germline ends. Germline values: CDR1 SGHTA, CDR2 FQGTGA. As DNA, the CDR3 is TGTGCCAGCAGCCAGCTAGCGAACTCCTACAATGAGCAGTTCTTC. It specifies CASSQLANSYNEQFF.

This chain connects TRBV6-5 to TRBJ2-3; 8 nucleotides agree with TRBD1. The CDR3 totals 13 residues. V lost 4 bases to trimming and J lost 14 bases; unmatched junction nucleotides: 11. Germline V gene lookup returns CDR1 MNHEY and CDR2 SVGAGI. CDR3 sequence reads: CASSSQDRAPAYF. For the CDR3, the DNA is TGTGCCAGCAGTTCACAGGACAGGGCACCCGCGTATTTT.

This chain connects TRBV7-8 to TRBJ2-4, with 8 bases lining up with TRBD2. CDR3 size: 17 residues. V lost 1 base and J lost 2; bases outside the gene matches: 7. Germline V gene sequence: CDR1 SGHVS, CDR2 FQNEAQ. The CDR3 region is CASSLGVAGYPKNIQYF. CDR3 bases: TGTGCCAGCAGCTTAGGGGTAGCGGGATACCCCAAAAACATTCAGTACTTC.

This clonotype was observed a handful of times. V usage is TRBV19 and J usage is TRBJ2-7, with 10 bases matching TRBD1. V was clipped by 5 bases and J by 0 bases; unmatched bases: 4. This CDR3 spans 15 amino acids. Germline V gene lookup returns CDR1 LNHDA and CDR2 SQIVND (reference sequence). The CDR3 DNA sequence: TGTGCCAGTAGTGCCGGGGACAGGGGCTCCTACGAGCAGTACTTC. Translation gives CASSAGDRGSYEQYF.

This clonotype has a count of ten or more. The CDR3 sequence is CSAKRLAEWNEQFF. CDR3 bases: TGCAGTGCCAAACGACTAGCGGAGTGGAATGAGCAGTTCTTC. The V call is TRBV20-1, the J call TRBJ2-1; 9 positions agree with TRBD2. V was pared by 6 bases and J by 7 bases, with 10 bases of the junction left unmatched. This CDR3 contains 14 residues. Germline V gene data show CDR1 as DFQATT and CDR2 as SNEGSKA (reference sequence).

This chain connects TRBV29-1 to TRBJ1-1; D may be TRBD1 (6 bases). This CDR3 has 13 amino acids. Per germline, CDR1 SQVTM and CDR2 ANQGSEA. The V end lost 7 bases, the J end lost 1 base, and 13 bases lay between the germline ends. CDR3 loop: CSAGTTRNTEAFF. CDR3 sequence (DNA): TGCAGCGCCGGGACAACAAGGAACACTGAAGCTTTCTTT.

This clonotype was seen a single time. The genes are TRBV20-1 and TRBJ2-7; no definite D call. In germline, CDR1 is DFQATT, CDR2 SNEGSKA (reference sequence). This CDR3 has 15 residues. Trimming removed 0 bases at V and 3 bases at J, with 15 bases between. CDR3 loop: CSARDNFGRGYEQYF. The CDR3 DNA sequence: TGCAGTGCTAGAGATAATTTCGGCAGAGGCTACGAGCAGTACTTC.

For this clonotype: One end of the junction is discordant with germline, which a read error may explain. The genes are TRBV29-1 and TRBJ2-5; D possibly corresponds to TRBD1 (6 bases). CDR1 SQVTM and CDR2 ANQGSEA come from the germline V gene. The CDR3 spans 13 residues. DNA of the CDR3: TGCAGCGTTGAAGCCCGGGCACAGGGCAGGGAAGACTTC. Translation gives CSVEARAQGREDF.

CDR3: CASSQDDTGVTNEKLFF. CDR3 nucleotide sequence: TGTGCCAGCAGCCAAGACGACACAGGGGTAACTAATGAAAAACTGTTTTTT. This chain joins TRBV4-2 and TRBJ1-4, with TRBD1 matching 7 bases. CDR3 size: 17 residues. Germline V gene data show CDR1 as LGHNA and CDR2 as YNFKEQ. V was clipped by 0 bases and J by 1 base; unmatched bases: 5.

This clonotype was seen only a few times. Here the CDR3 DNA reads TGTGCCAGCAGCGCGAGGGACAGGACCATTCAGTACTTC. Its translation is CASSARDRTIQYF. The chain recombines TRBV7-3 with TRBJ2-4; 8 bases line up with TRBD1. V lost 5 bases and J lost 9; bases outside the gene matches: 6. CDR3 length: 13 residues. Per the germline V gene, CDR1 is SGHTA and CDR2 is FQGTGA. The full variable domain, rest sourced from reference TRBV7-3 and TRBJ2-4, is GAGVSQTPSNKVTEKGKYVELRCDPISGHTALYWYRQSLGQGPEFLIYFQGTGAADDSGLPNDRFFAVRPEGSVSTLKIQRTERGDSAVYLCASSARDRTIQYFGAGTRLSVL.

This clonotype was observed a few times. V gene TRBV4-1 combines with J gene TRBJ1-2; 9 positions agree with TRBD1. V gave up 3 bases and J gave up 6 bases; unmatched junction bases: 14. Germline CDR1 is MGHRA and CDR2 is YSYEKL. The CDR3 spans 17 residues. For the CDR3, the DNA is TGCGCCAGCAGCCAGCCCACAGGGGGCTTCAAGGGAAATGGCTACACCTTC. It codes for CASSQPTGGFKGNGYTF.

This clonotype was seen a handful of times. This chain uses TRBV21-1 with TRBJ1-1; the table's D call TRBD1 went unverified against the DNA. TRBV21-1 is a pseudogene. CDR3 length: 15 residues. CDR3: CASSKGRRQKGEAFF. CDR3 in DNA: TGTGCCAGCAGCAAAGGCCGGAGACAGAAAGGTGAAGCTTTCTTT.

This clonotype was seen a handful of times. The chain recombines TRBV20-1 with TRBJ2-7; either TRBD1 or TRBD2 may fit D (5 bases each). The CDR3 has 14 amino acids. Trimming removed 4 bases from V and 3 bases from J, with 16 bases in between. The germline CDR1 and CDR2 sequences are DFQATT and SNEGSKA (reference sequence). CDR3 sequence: CSAMSGTHGYEQYF. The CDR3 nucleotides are TGCAGTGCTATGTCCGGGACCCACGGCTACGAGCAGTACTTC.

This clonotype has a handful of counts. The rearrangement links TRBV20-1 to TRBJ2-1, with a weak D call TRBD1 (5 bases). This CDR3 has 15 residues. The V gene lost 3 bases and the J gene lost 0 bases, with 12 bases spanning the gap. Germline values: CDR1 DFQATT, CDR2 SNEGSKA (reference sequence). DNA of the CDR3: TGCAGTGCTAGTAGGGGCCCGGGCTCCTACAATGAGCAGTTCTTC. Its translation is CSASRGPGSYNEQFF.

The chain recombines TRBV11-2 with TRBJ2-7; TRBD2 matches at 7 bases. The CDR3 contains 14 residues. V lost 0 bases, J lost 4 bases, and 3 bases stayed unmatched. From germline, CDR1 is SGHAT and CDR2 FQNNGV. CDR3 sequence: CASSLDMGGYEQYF. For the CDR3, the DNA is TGTGCCAGCAGCTTAGATATGGGGGGGTACGAGCAGTACTTC. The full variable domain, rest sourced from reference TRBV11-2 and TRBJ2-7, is EAGVAQSPRYKIIEKRQSVAFWCNPISGHATLYWYQQILGQGPKLLIQFQNNGVVDDSQLPKDRFSAERLKGVDSTLKIQPAKLEDSAVYLCASSLDMGGYEQYFGPGTRLTVT.

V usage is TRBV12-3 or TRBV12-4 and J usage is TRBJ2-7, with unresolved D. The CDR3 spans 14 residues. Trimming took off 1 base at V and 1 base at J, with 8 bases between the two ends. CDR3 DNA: TGTGCCAGCAGTTTAGGTAAGGGATCCTACGAGCAGTACTTC. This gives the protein CASSLGKGSYEQYF.

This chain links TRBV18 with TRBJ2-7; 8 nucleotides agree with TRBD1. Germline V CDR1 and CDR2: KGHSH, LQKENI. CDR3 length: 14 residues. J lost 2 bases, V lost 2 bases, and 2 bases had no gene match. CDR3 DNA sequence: TGTGCCAGCTCACCAGGGGGACAGGCCTACGAGCAGTACTTC. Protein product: CASSPGGQAYEQYF. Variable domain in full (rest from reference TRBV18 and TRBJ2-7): NAGVMQNPRHLVRRRGQEARLRCSPMKGHSHVYWYRQLPEEGLKFMVYLQKENIIDESGMPKERFSAEFPKEGPSILRIQQVVRGDSAAYFCASSPGGQAYEQYFGPGTRLTVT.

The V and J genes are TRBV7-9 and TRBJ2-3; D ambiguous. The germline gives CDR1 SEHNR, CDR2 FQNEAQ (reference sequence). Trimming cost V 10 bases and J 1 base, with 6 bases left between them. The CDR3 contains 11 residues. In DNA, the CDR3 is TGTGCCACCCGGGGCACAGATACGCAGTATTTT. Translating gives CATRGTDTQYF.

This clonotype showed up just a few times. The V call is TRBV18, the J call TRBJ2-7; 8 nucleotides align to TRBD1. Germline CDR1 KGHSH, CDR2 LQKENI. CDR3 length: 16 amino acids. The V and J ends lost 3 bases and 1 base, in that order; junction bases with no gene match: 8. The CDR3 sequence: CASSPFVRTGSYEQYF. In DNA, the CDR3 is TGTGCCAGCTCACCTTTTGTGCGGACAGGGTCCTACGAGCAGTACTTC.

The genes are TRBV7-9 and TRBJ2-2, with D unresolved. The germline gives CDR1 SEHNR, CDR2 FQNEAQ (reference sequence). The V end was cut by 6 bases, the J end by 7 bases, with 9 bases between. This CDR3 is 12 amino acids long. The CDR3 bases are TGTGCCAGCAGTTTTGGTGGCGGGGAGCTGTTTTTT. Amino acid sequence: CASSFGGGELFF.

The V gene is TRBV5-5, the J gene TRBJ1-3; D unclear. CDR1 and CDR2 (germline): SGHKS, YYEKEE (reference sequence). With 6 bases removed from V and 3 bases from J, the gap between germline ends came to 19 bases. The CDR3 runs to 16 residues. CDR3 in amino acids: CASTSVSSPVGNTIYF. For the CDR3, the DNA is TGTGCCAGCACCTCGGTCAGCTCGCCAGTTGGAAACACCATATATTTT.

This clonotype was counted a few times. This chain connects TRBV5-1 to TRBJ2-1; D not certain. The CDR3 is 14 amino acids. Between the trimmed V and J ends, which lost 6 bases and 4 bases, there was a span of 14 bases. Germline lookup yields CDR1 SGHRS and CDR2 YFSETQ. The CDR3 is CASKRADGYNEQFF. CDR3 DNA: TGCGCCAGCAAAAGGGCGGACGGGTACAATGAGCAGTTCTTC.

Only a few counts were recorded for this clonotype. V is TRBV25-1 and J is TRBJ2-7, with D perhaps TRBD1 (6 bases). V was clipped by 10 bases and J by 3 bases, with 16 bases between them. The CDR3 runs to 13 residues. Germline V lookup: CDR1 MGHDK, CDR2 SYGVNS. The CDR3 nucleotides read TGTGCCAACAAGGGACACCTATACTACGAGCAGTACTTC. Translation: CANKGHLYYEQYF.

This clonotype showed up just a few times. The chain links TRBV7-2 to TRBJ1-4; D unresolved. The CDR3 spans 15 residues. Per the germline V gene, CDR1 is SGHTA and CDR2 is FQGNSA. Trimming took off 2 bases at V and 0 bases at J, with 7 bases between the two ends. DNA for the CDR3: TGTGCCAGCAGCTTACAGCGGACAACTAATGAAAAACTGTTTTTT. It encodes CASSLQRTTNEKLFF.

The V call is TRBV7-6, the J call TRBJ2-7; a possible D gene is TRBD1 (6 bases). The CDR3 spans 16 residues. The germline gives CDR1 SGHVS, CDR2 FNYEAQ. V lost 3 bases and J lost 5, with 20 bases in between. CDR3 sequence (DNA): TGTGCCAGCAGCTTGATTACCATCCGGGACAACAACGAGCAGTACTTC. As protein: CASSLITIRDNNEQYF.

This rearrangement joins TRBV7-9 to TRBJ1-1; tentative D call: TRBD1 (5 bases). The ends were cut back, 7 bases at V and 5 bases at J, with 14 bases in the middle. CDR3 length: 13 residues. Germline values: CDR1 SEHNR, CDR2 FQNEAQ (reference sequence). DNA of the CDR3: TGTGCCAGCACCGGGGCCCCCTGGACTGAAGCTTTCTTT. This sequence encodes CASTGAPWTEAFF.

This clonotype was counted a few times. The CDR3 is CASTSTLDTQYF. The CDR3 coding sequence is TGTGCCAGCACCTCTACGTTAGATACGCAGTATTTT. The chain employs TRBV7-8 and TRBJ2-3; D is undetermined. In germline, CDR1 is SGHVS, CDR2 FQNEAQ. The CDR3 totals 12 residues. V lost 7 bases and J 5 bases, leaving 10 bases between the germline ends.